This T cell receptor (beta chain) was sequenced during a study of immune heterogeneity within non-small cell lung tumors. Overall study results and limits: Comparison across individual patients showed largely distinct high-frequency T-cell receptor beta clonotypes. Site-unique high-frequency clones occurred alongside identical dominant CDR3 beta clonotypes that recurred across tumor sites within a patient. Local T-cell clonality tracked local tumor mutational burden, showing a moderate yet significant relationship (R 0.3 to 0.35).

This clonotype has at least ten counts. Its target is unknown. A multiplex PCR containing 32 V primers and 13 J primers was used to amplify TCR beta CDR3. A single record per CDR3 protein comes from TCRdb applying MiXCR to the multiplex PCR reads. This table holds fewer than 15,000 distinct CDR3 sequences, around a fifth found once. Bulk tumor genomic DNA was the template, and each sample received about 600 ng. Widely spaced biopsies, several per primary tumor, were obtained at surgery. The cohort was untreated, with newly diagnosed non-small cell lung cancer undergoing curative surgery. Each donor was a newly diagnosed non-small cell lung cancer patient undergoing surgery with curative intent. The ends lost 4 bases at V and 0 bases at J; junction bases unmatched: 9. Germline CDR1 is SGDLS and CDR2 is YYNGEE. This CDR3 has 16 amino acids.

Sequencing was carried out using lung tumor tissue. The sequence was collected from a man aged 55 to 70 with non-small cell lung cancer. The rearrangement joins TRBV9 to TRBJ1-2; 7 bases line up with TRBD1. The CDR3 reads CASSPLTGTTNYGYTF. Written as DNA, the CDR3 is TGTGCCAGCAGCCCCCTGACAGGGACAACTAACTATGGCTACACCTTC.